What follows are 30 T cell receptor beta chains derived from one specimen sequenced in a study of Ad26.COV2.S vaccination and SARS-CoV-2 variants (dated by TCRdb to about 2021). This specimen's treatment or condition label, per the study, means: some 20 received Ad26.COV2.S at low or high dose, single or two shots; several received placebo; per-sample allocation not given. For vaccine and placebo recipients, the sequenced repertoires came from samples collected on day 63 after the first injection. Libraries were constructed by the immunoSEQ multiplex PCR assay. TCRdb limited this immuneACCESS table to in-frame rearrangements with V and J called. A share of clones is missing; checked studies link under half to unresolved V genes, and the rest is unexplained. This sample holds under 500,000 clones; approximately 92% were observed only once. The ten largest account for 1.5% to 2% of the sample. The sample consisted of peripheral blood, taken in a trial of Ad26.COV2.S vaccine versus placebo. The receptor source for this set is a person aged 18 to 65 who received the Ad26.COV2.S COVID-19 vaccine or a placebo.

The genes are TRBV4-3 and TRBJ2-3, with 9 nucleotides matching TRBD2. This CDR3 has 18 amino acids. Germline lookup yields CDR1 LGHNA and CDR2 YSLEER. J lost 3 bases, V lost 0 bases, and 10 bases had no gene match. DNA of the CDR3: TGCGCCAGCAGCCAAGAGTTGGCGGGGGGGCCGGAGACAGATACGCAGTATTTT. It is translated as CASSQELAGGPETDTQYF.

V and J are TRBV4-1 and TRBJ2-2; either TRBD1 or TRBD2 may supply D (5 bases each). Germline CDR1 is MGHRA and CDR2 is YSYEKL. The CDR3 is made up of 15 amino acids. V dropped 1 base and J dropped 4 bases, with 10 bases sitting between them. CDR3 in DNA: TGCGCCAGCAGCCAAGTCTGGGGGATCACCGGGGAGCTGTTTTTT. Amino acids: CASSQVWGITGELFF.

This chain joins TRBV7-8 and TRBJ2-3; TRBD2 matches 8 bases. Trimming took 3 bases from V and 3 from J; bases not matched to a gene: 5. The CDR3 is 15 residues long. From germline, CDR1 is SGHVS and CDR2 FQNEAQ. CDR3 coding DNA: TGTGCCAGCAGCTTCCGGAGCGGGGGTACAGATACGCAGTATTTT. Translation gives CASSFRSGGTDTQYF.

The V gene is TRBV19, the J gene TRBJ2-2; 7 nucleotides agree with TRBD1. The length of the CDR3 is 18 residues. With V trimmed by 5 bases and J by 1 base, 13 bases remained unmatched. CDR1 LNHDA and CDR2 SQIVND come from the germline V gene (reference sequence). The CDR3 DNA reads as TGTGCCAGTAGTCCACAGGGGCCTTCCCGAATGAACACCGGGGAGCTGTTTTTT. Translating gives CASSPQGPSRMNTGELFF.

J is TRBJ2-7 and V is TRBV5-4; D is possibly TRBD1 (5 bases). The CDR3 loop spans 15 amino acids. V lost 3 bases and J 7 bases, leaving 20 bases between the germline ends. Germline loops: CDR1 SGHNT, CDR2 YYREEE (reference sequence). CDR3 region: CASSSKTDTLREQYF. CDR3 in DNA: TGTGCCAGCAGCTCGAAAACGGACACTCTAAGGGAGCAGTACTTC.

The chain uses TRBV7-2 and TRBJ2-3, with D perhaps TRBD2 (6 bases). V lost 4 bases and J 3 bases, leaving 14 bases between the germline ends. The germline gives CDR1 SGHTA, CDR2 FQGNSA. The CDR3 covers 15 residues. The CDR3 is CASSWTDSGTDTQYF. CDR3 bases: TGTGCCAGCAGCTGGACCGATAGCGGAACAGATACGCAGTATTTT.

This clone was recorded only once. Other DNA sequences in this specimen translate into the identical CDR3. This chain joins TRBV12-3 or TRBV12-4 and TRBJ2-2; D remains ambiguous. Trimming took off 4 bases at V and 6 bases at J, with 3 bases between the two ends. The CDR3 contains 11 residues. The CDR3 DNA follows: TGTGCCAGCAGTTACTCCGGGGAGCTGTTTTTT. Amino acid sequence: CASSYSGELFF.

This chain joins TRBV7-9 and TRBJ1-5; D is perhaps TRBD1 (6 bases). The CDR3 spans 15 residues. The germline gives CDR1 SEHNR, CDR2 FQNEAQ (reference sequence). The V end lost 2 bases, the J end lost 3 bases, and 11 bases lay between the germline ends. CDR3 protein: CASSLSGANNQPQHF. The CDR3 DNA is TGTGCCAGCAGCTTATCGGGGGCTAACAATCAGCCCCAGCATTTT.

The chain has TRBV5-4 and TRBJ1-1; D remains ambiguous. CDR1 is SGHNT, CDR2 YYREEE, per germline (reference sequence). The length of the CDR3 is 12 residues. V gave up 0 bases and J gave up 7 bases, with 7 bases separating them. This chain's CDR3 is CASSLGLGEAFF. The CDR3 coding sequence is TGTGCCAGCAGCTTGGGTCTAGGTGAAGCTTTCTTT.

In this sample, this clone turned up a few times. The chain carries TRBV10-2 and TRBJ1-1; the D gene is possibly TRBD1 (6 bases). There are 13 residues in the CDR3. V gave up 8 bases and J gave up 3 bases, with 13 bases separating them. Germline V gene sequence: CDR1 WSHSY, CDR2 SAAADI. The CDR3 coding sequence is TGCGCCAGCTATCCGCAGGGGTACACTGAAGCTTTCTTT. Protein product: CASYPQGYTEAFF.

The CDR3 DNA reads as TGTGCCAGTAGTGACCAAGACACCGGGGAGCTGTTTTTT. It translates to CASSDQDTGELFF. The chain combines TRBV19 with TRBJ2-2; D uncertain. Germline assignment: CDR1 LNHDA and CDR2 SQIVND (reference sequence). Trimming shortened V by 5 bases and J by 3 bases, and 7 bases separated the two germline ends. This CDR3 is built from 13 residues.

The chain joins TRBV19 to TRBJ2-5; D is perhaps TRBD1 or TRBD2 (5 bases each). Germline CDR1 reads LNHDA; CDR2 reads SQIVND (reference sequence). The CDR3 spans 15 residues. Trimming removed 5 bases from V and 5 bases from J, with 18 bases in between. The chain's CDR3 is CASSLGDGVRETQYF. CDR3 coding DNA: TGTGCCAGTAGTCTCGGGGACGGAGTTAGGGAGACCCAGTACTTC. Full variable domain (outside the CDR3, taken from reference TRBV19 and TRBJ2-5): DGGITQSPKYLFRKEGQNVTLSCEQNLNHDAMYWYRQDPGQGLRLIYYSQIVNDFQKGDIAEGYSVSREKKESFPLTVTSAQKNPTAFYLCASSLGDGVRETQYFGPGTRLLVL.

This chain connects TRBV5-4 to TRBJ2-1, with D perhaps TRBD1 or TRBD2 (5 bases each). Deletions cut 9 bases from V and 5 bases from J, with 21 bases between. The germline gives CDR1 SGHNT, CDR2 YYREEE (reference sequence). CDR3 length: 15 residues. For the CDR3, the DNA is TGTGCCACGGCCGTCGGGGCAGGGCACAACAATGAGCAGTTCTTC. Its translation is CATAVGAGHNNEQFF.

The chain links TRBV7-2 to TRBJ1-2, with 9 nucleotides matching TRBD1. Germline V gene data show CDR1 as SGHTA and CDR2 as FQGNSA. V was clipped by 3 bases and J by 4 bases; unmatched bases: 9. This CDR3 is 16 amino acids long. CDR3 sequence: CASSLDGTGISYGYTF. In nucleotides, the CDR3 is TGTGCCAGCAGCTTGGACGGGACAGGGATTTCCTATGGCTACACCTTC.

CDR3 nucleotide sequence: TGTGCCAGAAGCTTGGGGTCTGGACAGGGAGTTGGGGAGACCCAGTACTTC. It yields the protein CARSLGSGQGVGETQYF. The J gene is TRBJ2-5, the V gene TRBV5-3; 8 nucleotides match TRBD1. TRBV5-3 is reported as an ORF; its role is uncertain. J lost 5 bases, V lost 0 bases, and 12 bases had no gene match. The CDR3 is 17 amino acids.

As DNA, the CDR3 is TGTGCCACCAGCAGAGATAGGGCAGTCTATGGCTACACCTTC. Translated, it gives CATSRDRAVYGYTF. The chain has TRBV15 and TRBJ1-2; D uncertain. V lost 0 bases, J lost 4 bases, and 9 bases lay in between. Germline V gives CDR1 LNHNV, CDR2 YYDKDF (reference sequence). The CDR3 has 14 amino acids.

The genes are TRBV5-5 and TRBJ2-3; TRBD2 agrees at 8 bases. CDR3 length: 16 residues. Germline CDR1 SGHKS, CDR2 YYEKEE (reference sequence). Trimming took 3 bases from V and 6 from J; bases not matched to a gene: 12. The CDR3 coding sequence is TGTGCCAGCAGCTCTCAACAGAGCGGGGGCCGGGATACGCAGTATTTT. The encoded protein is CASSSQQSGGRDTQYF.

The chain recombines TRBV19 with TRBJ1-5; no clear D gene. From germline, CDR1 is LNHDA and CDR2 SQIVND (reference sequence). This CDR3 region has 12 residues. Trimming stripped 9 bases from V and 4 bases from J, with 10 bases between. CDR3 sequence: CASITKNQPQHF. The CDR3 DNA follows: TGTGCCAGCATCACGAAGAATCAGCCCCAGCATTTT.

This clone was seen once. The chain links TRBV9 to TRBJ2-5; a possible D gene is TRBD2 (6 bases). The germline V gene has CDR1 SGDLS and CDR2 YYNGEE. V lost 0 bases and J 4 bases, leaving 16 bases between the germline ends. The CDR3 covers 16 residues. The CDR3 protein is CASSVGGSGRLETQYF. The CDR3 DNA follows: TGTGCCAGCAGCGTAGGAGGGTCGGGGAGGTTAGAGACCCAGTACTTC. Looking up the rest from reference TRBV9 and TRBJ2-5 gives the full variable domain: DSGVTQTPKHLITATGQRVTLRCSPRSGDLSVYWYQQSLDQGLQFLIQYYNGEERAKGNILERFSAQQFPDLHSELNLSSLELGDSALYFCASSVGGSGRLETQYFGPGTRLLVL.

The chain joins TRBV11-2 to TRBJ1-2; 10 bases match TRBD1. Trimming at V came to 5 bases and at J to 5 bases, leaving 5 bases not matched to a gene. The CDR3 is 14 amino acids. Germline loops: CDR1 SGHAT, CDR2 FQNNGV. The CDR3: CASSPTGGFYGYTF. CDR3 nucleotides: TGTGCCAGCAGCCCGACAGGGGGCTTTTATGGCTACACCTTC. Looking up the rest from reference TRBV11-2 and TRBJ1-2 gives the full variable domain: EAGVAQSPRYKIIEKRQSVAFWCNPISGHATLYWYQQILGQGPKLLIQFQNNGVVDDSQLPKDRFSAERLKGVDSTLKIQPAKLEDSAVYLCASSPTGGFYGYTFGSGTRLTVV.

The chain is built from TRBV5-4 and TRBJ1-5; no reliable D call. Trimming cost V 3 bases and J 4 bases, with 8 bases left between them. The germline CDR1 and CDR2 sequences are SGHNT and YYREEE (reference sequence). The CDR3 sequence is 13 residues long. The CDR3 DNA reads TGTGCCAGCAGCTCGGACGAAAATCAGCCCCAGCATTTT. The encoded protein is CASSSDENQPQHF.

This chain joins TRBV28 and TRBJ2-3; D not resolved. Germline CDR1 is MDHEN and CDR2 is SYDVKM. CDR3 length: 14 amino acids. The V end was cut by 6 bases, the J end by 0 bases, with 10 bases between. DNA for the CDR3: TGTGCCAGCAGACTATCCTCTAGCACAGATACGCAGTATTTT. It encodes CASRLSSSTDTQYF.

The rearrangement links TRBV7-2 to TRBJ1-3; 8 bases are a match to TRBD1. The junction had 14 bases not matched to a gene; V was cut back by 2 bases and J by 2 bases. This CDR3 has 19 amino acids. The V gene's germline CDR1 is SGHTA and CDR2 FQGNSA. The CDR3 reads CASSLLAGGRRLAGNTIYF. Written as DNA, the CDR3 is TGTGCCAGCAGCTTACTCGCAGGGGGCCGCCGTTTGGCTGGAAACACCATATATTTT.

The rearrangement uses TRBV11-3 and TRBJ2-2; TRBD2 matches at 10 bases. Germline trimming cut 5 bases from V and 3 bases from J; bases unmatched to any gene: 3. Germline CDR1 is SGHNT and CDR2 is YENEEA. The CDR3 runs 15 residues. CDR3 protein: CASSRGLADTGELFF. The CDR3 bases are TGTGCCAGCAGCCGCGGACTAGCGGACACCGGGGAGCTGTTTTTT.

CDR3 DNA sequence: TGTGCCAGCAGCTTAGGGGGACAGGAGTTCTTT. This translates into CASSLGGQEFF. The chain combines TRBV7-6 with TRBJ1-1, with 8 positions matching TRBD1. Germline V gives CDR1 SGHVS, CDR2 FNYEAQ. The CDR3 is 11 amino acids. V shed 1 base, J shed 14 bases, and the junction held 3 bases outside the gene matches. The full variable domain, its missing parts supplied by reference TRBV7-6 and TRBJ1-1, is GAGVSQSPRYKVTKRGQDVALRCDPISGHVSLYWYRQALGQGPEFLTYFNYEAQQDKSGLPNDRFSAERPEGSISTLTIQRTEQRDSAMYRCASSLGGQEFFGQGTRLTVV.

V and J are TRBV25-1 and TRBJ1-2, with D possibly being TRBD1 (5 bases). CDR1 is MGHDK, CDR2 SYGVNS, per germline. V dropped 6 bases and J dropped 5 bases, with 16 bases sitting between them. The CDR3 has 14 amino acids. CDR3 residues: CASRDEGRSYGYTF. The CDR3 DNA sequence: TGTGCCAGCAGAGACGAGGGACGCTCTTATGGCTACACCTTC.

CDR3 sequence reads: CASRNWTSSKETQYF. The CDR3 DNA follows: TGTGCCAGCAGGAACTGGACTAGCTCAAAAGAGACCCAGTACTTC. This chain uses TRBV7-2 with TRBJ2-5, with TRBD2 matching 8 bases. The CDR3 covers 15 residues. The trim removed 6 bases at V and 3 bases at J, leaving 9 bases unmatched. CDR1 is SGHTA, CDR2 FQGNSA, per germline.

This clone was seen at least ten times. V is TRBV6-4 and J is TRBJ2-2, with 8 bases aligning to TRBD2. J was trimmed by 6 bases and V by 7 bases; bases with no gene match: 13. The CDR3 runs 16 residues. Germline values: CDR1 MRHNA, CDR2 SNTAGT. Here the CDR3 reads CASKPGGAGEPGELFF. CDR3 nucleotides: TGTGCCAGCAAGCCCGGAGGAGCGGGGGAACCCGGGGAGCTGTTTTTT.

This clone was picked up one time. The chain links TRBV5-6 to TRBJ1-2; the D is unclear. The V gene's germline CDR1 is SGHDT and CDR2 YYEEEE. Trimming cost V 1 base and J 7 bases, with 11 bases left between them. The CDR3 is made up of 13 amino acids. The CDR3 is CASSLQERSGYTF. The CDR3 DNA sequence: TGTGCCAGCAGCTTGCAGGAAAGGAGTGGCTACACCTTC. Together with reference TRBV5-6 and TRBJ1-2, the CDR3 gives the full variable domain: DAGVTQSPTHLIKTRGQQVTLRCSPKSGHDTVSWYQQALGQGPQFIFQYYEEEERQRGNFPDRFSGHQFPNYSSELNVNALLLGDSALYLCASSLQERSGYTFGSGTRLTVV.

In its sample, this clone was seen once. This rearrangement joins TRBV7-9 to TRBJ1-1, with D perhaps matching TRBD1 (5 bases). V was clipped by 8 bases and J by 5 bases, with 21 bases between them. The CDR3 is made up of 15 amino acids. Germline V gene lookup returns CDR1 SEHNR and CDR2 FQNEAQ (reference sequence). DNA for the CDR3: TGTGCCAGCTCTGTGGGGACGGGGAACCCTACTGAAGCTTTCTTT. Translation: CASSVGTGNPTEAFF.